This TCR beta chain was retrieved from a study of cytomegalovirus exposure and HLA in healthy donors. About the study: The 120 or so validation repertoires matched the 666 first-cohort repertoires in platform, a later analysis reported.

This clone was counted only a few times. Its antigen remains unknown. Data came from immunoSEQ multiplex PCR; TCRdb stores just in-frame clones and leaves some out. The table lists some 250,000 clones, 86% of them singletons. Broader study findings: Specificity for CMV antigens was confirmed in vitro for a few of the CMV-associated chains. A list of 164 TCR beta chains associated with cytomegalovirus was given. It was found in a later analysis that first-cohort TCR clusters tended to co-occur in the 100 to 150 validation repertoires.

Between the trimmed V and J ends, which lost 1 base and 3 bases, there was a span of 6 bases. This CDR3 contains 14 residues. CDR1 and CDR2 from the germline V gene are SGHTA and FQGNSA. Sequencing was carried out using PBMCs. This chain links TRBV7-2 with TRBJ2-2; no clear D. The TCR was taken from a woman aged 25 to 39 in good health and CMV-seropositive. For the CDR3, the DNA is TGTGCCAGCAGCTTAGGACTCCACACCGGGGAGCTGTTTTTT. This codes for CASSLGLHTGELFF. Supplemented by reference TRBV7-2 and TRBJ2-2, the full variable domain reads GAGVSQSPSNKVTEKGKDVELRCDPISGHTALYWYRQSLGQGLEFLIYFQGNSAPDKSGLPSDRFSAERTGGSVSTLTIQRTQQEDSAVYLCASSLGLHTGELFFGEGSRLTVL.